Each of the 21 T cell receptor beta chains below was sequenced from the same sample in a study of Graves' ophthalmopathy and Graves' hyperthyroidism. Amplification of the TCR beta CDR3 regions used RNA transcripts (as template). Second-round multiplex PCR came after a first-round RT-PCR that employed HTBI primers. MiXCR, run by TCRdb on the multiplex PCR reads, gives a single entry per CDR3 protein. The top ten hold 2.5% to 3.5% of the sample, which has approximately 700,000 distinct CDR3 sequences, about 40% seen once. What was sequenced was peripheral blood. The source is an adult man with Graves' ophthalmopathy.

J is TRBJ2-3 and V is TRBV29-1, with D uncertain. V lost 2 bases and J lost 0, with 6 bases in between. This CDR3 spans 13 amino acids. Germline CDR1 and CDR2: SQVTM and ANQGSEA. CDR3 nucleotide sequence: TGCAGCGTTGAATGGATTAGCACAGATACGCAGTATTTT. Translating gives CSVEWISTDTQYF.

The V gene is TRBV7-2, the J gene TRBJ2-1; D remains ambiguous. Between the trimmed V and J ends, which lost 5 bases and 9 bases, there was a span of 11 bases. The CDR3 spans 12 residues. The V gene's germline CDR1 is SGHTA and CDR2 FQGNSA. The chain's CDR3 is CASSSLESEQFF. CDR3 DNA sequence: TGTGCCAGCAGCAGCTTAGAGAGTGAGCAGTTCTTC.

This clonotype appeared a few times. The CDR3 DNA sequence: TGTGCCAGCAGCACAGGGGAGGTCGGGGAGCTGTTTTTT. Its protein is CASSTGEVGELFF. V gene TRBV9 combines with J gene TRBJ2-2; D is perhaps TRBD1 (7 bases). Per the germline V gene, CDR1 is SGDLS and CDR2 is YYNGEE. The CDR3 runs to 13 residues. The V gene lost 4 bases and the J gene lost 7 bases, with 11 bases spanning the gap.

The J gene is TRBJ1-4, the V gene TRBV10-3, with 7 bases fitting TRBD1. This CDR3 region has 15 residues. V dropped 3 bases and J dropped 7; count of bases not matched to a gene: 8. The germline CDR1 and CDR2 sequences are ENHRY and SYGVKD. The CDR3 nucleotides are TGTGCCATCAGTGATAGGCAGGGGACAGCTGAAAAACTGTTTTTT. Protein: CAISDRQGTAEKLFF.

Written as DNA, the CDR3 is TGCAGCAGGCAGGAGTTATATGGCTACACCTTC. This sequence encodes CSRQELYGYTF. The V call is TRBV29-1, the J call TRBJ1-2; D gene uncertain. This CDR3 comprises 11 residues. Germline lookup yields CDR1 SQVTM and CDR2 ANQGSEA. Trimming shortened V by 8 bases and J by 5 bases, and 12 bases separated the two germline ends.

The chain has TRBV4-1 and TRBJ1-2; tentatively, D is TRBD1 (6 bases). V was trimmed by 4 bases and J by 3 bases, leaving 15 bases between them. The CDR3 sequence is 15 residues long. Germline-derived CDR1 and CDR2 are MGHRA and YSYEKL. CDR3 sequence (DNA): TGCGCCAGCAGCCGCGGGCCGGCAGGGGACTATGGCTACACCTTC. Protein sequence: CASSRGPAGDYGYTF.

This clonotype was seen at least ten times. The chain joins TRBV7-3 to TRBJ1-2, with D tentatively TRBD1 (6 bases). The germline V gene encodes CDR1 SGHTA and CDR2 FQGTGA. The CDR3 loop spans 14 amino acids. V gave up 5 bases and J gave up 3 bases, with 13 bases separating them. DNA of the CDR3: TGTGCCAGCAGCCCACACCACAGGGACTATGGCTACACCTTC. It specifies CASSPHHRDYGYTF.

This clonotype was picked up a small number of times. The J gene is TRBJ2-3, the V gene TRBV25-1, with D perhaps matching TRBD2 (5 bases). Germline V CDR1 and CDR2: MGHDK, SYGVNS. There are 13 residues in the CDR3. Trimming stripped 7 bases from V and 4 bases from J, with 12 bases between. The CDR3, as DNA: TGTGCCAGCAAGGCCGGGGATTCAGATACGCAGTATTTT. This encodes CASKAGDSDTQYF.

This clonotype was seen more than once but under ten times. This sequence joins TRBV6-1 and TRBJ1-1, with D possibly being TRBD1 (5 bases). Trimming took 3 bases from V and 4 from J, leaving 12 bases between them. Germline CDR1 MNHNS, CDR2 SASEGT. The CDR3 extends over 14 amino acids. The CDR3 sequence is CASSEYPGLTEAFF. In DNA form, the CDR3 reads TGTGCCAGCAGTGAGTATCCAGGGCTCACTGAAGCTTTCTTT.

This chain connects TRBV7-9 to TRBJ1-5, with 9 positions matching TRBD1. Germline CDR1 and CDR2: SEHNR and FQNEAQ (reference sequence). The ends lost 11 bases at V and 1 base at J; junction bases unmatched: 9. CDR3 length equals 15 residues. The DNA of the CDR3 is TGTGCCTGGAGTCCCGGGACAGGGAGCAATCAGCCCCAGCATTTT. This sequence encodes CAWSPGTGSNQPQHF.

This clonotype was counted a few times. J is TRBJ1-2 and V is TRBV20-1, with D possibly TRBD1 on 5 matching bases. V lost 5 bases and J lost 1, with 8 bases in between. Germline assignment: CDR1 DFQATT and CDR2 SNEGSKA (reference sequence). The CDR3 has 12 residues. CDR3 loop: CSAQQVNYGYTF. The CDR3 nucleotides read TGCAGTGCTCAACAGGTTAACTATGGCTACACCTTC.

This clonotype was counted a few times. The J gene is TRBJ2-7, the V gene TRBV27; a possible D gene is TRBD2 (5 bases). From germline, CDR1 is MNHEY and CDR2 SMNVEV (reference sequence). The CDR3 consists of 11 residues. V shed 8 bases and J shed 5 bases, with 10 bases lying between them. The CDR3 sequence is CASGGRDEQYF. CDR3 bases: TGTGCCAGCGGAGGCCGCGACGAGCAGTACTTC.

This clonotype was recorded a few times. J is TRBJ2-5 and V is TRBV4-1; no firm D call. Germline lookup yields CDR1 MGHRA and CDR2 YSYEKL. Between the trimmed V and J ends, which lost 0 bases and 2 bases, there was a span of 4 bases. The CDR3 length is 13 residues. Written as DNA, the CDR3 is TGCGCCAGCAGCCAAGAACAACAAGAGACCCAGTACTTC. Its protein is CASSQEQQETQYF.

The chain joins TRBV10-3 to TRBJ1-5; no reliable D call. The germline CDR1 and CDR2 sequences are ENHRY and SYGVKD. The CDR3 is made up of 14 amino acids. V dropped 10 bases and J dropped 3 bases, with 16 bases sitting between them. The DNA of the CDR3 is TGTGCCAGCACCCGAGACAAGTACAATCAGCCCCAGCATTTT. Its protein product is CASTRDKYNQPQHF.

The rearrangement links TRBV15 to TRBJ2-7; D is uncertain. With 3 bases removed from V and 0 bases from J, the gap between germline ends came to 12 bases. This CDR3 is built from 15 residues. The germline gives CDR1 LNHNV, CDR2 YYDKDF (reference sequence). CDR3: CATSSFPAVSYEQYF. The CDR3, as DNA: TGTGCCACCAGCAGTTTCCCGGCAGTCTCCTACGAGCAGTACTTC. Full variable domain (missing parts from reference TRBV15 and TRBJ2-7): DAMVIQNPRYQVTQFGKPVTLSCSQTLNHNVMYWYQQKSSQAPKLLFHYYDKDFNNEADTPDNFQSRRPNTSFCFLDIRSPGLGDTAMYLCATSSFPAVSYEQYFGPGTRLTVT.

The chain recombines TRBV6-5 with TRBJ1-1; D call uncertain. The CDR3 is made up of 17 amino acids. With 0 bases removed from V and 0 bases from J, the gap between germline ends came to 14 bases. Germline V gene data show CDR1 as MNHEY and CDR2 as SVGAGI. DNA of the CDR3: TGTGCCAGCAGTTACTCGCCCTTCCCCAGCATGAACACTGAAGCTTTCTTT. This encodes CASSYSPFPSMNTEAFF.

As regards this clonotype: This clone may be a read error of a much larger clone one base away. Since the CDR3 does not end with the conserved phenylalanine or tryptophan, this likely comes from a read error. The chain is built from TRBV11-1 and TRBJ2-7, with 11 bases aligning to TRBD2. The CDR3 loop spans 16 amino acids. Germline CDR1 SGHAT, CDR2 FQDESV (reference sequence). V dropped 5 bases and J dropped 3; count of bases not matched to a gene: 9. The CDR3 nucleotides read TGTGCCAGCAGCCCATCCGGGACTAGCGGAAACTACGAGCAGTACTCC. This sequence encodes CASSPSGTSGNYEQYS.

The chain combines TRBV5-6 with TRBJ1-2; 10 positions match TRBD1. The V and J ends lost 4 bases and 8 bases, in that order; junction bases with no gene match: 8. The CDR3 runs to 14 residues. Germline CDR1 is SGHDT and CDR2 is YYEEEE. In DNA form, the CDR3 reads TGTGCCAGCAGCCGGACAGGGGGGATAGGAGGCTACACCTTC. Translated: CASSRTGGIGGYTF. Using reference TRBV5-6 and TRBJ1-2 for the parts outside the CDR3, the full variable domain is DAGVTQSPTHLIKTRGQQVTLRCSPKSGHDTVSWYQQALGQGPQFIFQYYEEEERQRGNFPDRFSGHQFPNYSSELNVNALLLGDSALYLCASSRTGGIGGYTFGSGTRLTVV.

The chain uses TRBV29-1 and TRBJ2-5, with D possibly being TRBD1 or TRBD2 (6 bases each). This CDR3 is built from 13 residues. Trimming took off 7 bases at V and 1 base at J, with 13 bases between the two ends. Germline CDR1 and CDR2: SQVTM and ANQGSEA. The CDR3, as DNA: TGCAGCGGTGGGGGGCAGGTCCAAGAGACCCAGTACTTC. Amino acid sequence: CSGGGQVQETQYF.

This clonotype was detected many times. The rearrangement links TRBV6-5 to TRBJ1-5, with TRBD1 as a possible D gene (5 bases). Germline V CDR1 and CDR2: MNHEY, SVGAGI. There are 12 residues in the CDR3. V was pared by 4 bases and J by 4 bases, with 5 bases between. CDR3 residues: CASSWTNQPQHF. CDR3 nucleotides: TGTGCCAGCAGTTGGACAAATCAGCCCCAGCATTTT.

V and J are TRBV2 and TRBJ2-1; D unresolved. The CDR3 is 10 residues long. With 6 bases removed from V and 10 bases from J, the gap between germline ends came to 7 bases. CDR1 and CDR2 (germline): SNHLY, FYNNEI. The CDR3 region has the DNA TGTGCCAGCAGGGGGATGGAGCAGTTCTTC. This translates into CASRGMEQFF.